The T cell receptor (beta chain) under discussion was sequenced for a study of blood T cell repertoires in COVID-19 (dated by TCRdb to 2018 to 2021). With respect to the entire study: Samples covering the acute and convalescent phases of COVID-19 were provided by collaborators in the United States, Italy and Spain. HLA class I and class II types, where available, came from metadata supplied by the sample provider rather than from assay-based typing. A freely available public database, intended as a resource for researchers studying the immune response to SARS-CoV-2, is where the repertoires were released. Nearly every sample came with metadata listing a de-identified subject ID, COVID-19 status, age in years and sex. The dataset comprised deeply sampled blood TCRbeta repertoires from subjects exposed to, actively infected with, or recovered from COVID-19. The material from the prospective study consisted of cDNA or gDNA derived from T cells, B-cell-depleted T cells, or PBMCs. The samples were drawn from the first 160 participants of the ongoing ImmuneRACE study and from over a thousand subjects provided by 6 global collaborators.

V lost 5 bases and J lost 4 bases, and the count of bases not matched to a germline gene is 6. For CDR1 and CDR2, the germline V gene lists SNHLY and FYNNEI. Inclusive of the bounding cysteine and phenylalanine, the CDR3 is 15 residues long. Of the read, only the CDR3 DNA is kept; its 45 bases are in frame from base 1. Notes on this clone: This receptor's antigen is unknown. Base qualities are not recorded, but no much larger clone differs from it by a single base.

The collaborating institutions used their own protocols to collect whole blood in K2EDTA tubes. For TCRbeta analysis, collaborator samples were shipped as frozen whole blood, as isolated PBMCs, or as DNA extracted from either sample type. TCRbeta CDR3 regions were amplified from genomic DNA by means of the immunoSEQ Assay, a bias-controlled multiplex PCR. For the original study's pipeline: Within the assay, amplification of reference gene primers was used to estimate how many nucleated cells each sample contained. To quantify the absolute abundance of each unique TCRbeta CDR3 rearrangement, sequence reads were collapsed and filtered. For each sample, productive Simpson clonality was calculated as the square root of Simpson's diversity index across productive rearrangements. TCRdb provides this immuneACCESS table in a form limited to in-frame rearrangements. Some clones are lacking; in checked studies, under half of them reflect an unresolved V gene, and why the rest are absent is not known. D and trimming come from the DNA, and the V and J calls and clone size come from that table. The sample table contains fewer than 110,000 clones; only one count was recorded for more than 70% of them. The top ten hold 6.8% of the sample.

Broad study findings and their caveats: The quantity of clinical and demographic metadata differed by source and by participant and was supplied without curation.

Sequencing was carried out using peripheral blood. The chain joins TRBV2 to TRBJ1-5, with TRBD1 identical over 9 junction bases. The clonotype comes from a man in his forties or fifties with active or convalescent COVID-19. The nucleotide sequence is TGTGCCAGCAGTTGGGGACAGGGACAAAATCAGCCCCAGCATTTT. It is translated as CASSWGQGQNQPQHF.